The 16 T cell receptor beta chains below come from one sample, sequenced in a study of T cells in Graves' hyperthyroidism and ophthalmopathy. Amplified TCR beta CDR3 regions derived from RNA transcripts. HTBI primers were used for first-round RT-PCR of the TCR CDR3. MiXCR, applied by TCRdb to the multiplex PCR reads, yields one record per CDR3 protein. The sample has about 300,000 distinct CDR3 sequences, less than 20% seen once. Sequences were obtained from blood. These receptors all come from a man between 45 and 60 years old with Graves' ophthalmopathy.

This clonotype was seen a handful of times. The rearrangement joins TRBV29-1 to TRBJ2-3; no clear D. Per germline, CDR1 SQVTM and CDR2 ANQGSEA. This CDR3 is 10 amino acids long. V was cut by 4 bases and J by 6 bases, with 5 bases left in between. CDR3 sequence (DNA): TGCAGCGTTGGGTGGGATACGCAGTATTTT. Encoded protein: CSVGWDTQYF.

This clonotype was seen many times. The chain links TRBV2 to TRBJ2-3; D remains ambiguous. The germline gives CDR1 SNHLY, CDR2 FYNNEI. V dropped 7 bases and J dropped 1 base, with 18 bases sitting between them. This CDR3 contains 16 residues. The CDR3: CASTPSVLVGTDTQYF. CDR3 sequence (DNA): TGTGCCAGCACCCCCAGCGTTCTGGTCGGCACAGATACGCAGTATTTT.

Comments on this clonotype: Given a much more abundant clone one base away, this may be a read error. J is TRBJ2-1 and V is TRBV28; 7 bases are shared with TRBD2. Per the germline V gene, CDR1 is MDHEN and CDR2 is SYDVKM. The V segment lost 3 bases and the J segment 5 bases; nucleotides outside the gene matches: 4. CDR3 length equals 14 residues. CDR3: CASSFGRGDNEQFF. CDR3 DNA sequence: TGTGCCAGCAGTTTTGGACGGGGGGACAATGAGCAGTTCTTC.

The sample holds a few counts of this clonotype. This rearrangement joins TRBV6-1 to TRBJ2-7, with 9 bases identical to TRBD1. CDR1 is MNHNS and CDR2 is SASEGT in the germline V gene. The J segment lost 7 bases and the V segment lost 3 bases, leaving 4 bases of the junction unmatched. The CDR3 length is 13 residues. The CDR3 DNA is TGTGCCAGCAGTGACGGGACAGGGCGAGAGCAGTACTTC. Translation gives CASSDGTGREQYF.

The genes are TRBV6-2 or TRBV6-3 and TRBJ2-2, with 10 positions matching TRBD2. Trimming took 6 bases from V and 7 from J; bases not matched to a gene: 8. In germline, CDR1 is MNHEY, CDR2 SVGEGT. This CDR3 region has 15 residues. The CDR3 protein is CASSRSGRAHGELFF. As DNA, the CDR3 is TGTGCCAGCAGCCGAAGCGGGAGGGCCCACGGGGAGCTGTTTTTT.

This clonotype showed up just once. The V call is TRBV28, the J call TRBJ2-7, with 10 bases lining up with TRBD1. J was trimmed by 2 bases and V by 1 base; bases with no gene match: 5. The CDR3 runs to 16 residues. Germline assignment: CDR1 MDHEN and CDR2 SYDVKM. CDR3 nucleotides: TGTGCCAGCAGTTTATATCGACAGGGGGCCCCCTACGAGCAGTACTTC. Protein sequence: CASSLYRQGAPYEQYF.

The chain links TRBV5-1 to TRBJ1-5; a possible D gene is TRBD1 (6 bases). V gave up 0 bases and J gave up 2 bases, with 9 bases separating them. Germline CDR1 is SGHRS and CDR2 is YFSETQ. This CDR3 is 15 amino acids long. The CDR3 coding sequence is TGCGCCAGCAGCTTGGACGGGGGGCGCAATCAGCCCCAGCATTTT. As protein: CASSLDGGRNQPQHF.

This clonotype was recorded at least ten times. V usage is TRBV11-1 and J usage is TRBJ2-2; the match to TRBD1 covers 7 bases. Trimming cost V 0 bases and J 6 bases; bases outside gene matches: 7. CDR3 length: 16 residues. Per germline, CDR1 SGHAT and CDR2 FQDESV (reference sequence). As DNA, the CDR3 is TGTGCCAGCAGCTTAGCGCCGACAGGGTGGGCCGGGGAGCTGTTTTTT. As protein: CASSLAPTGWAGELFF.

The chain recombines TRBV3-1 with TRBJ1-6; D is perhaps TRBD1 (5 bases). Germline CDR1 LGHDT, CDR2 YNNKEL (reference sequence). This CDR3 comprises 16 residues. The V and J ends lost 8 bases and 4 bases respectively, with 18 bases between them. The CDR3 DNA follows: TGTGCCAGCGGAGGGCAGGGAGGCAGTTATAATTCACCCCTCCACTTT. Translating gives CASGGQGGSYNSPLHF. The full variable domain, its missing parts supplied by reference TRBV3-1 and TRBJ1-6, is DTAVSQTPKYLVTQMGNDKSIKCEQNLGHDTMYWYKQDSKKFLKIMFSYNNKELIINETVPNRFSPKSPDKAHLNLHINSLELGDSAVYFCASGGQGGSYNSPLHFGNGTRLTVT.

In its sample, this clonotype was seen many times. The CDR3: CASLRPSSARPEAFF. The CDR3, as DNA: TGTGCCAGCCTTCGACCTAGTAGTGCCCGTCCTGAAGCTTTCTTT. This chain uses TRBV2 with TRBJ1-1; the D is unclear. The germline CDR1 and CDR2 sequences are SNHLY and FYNNEI. The CDR3 length is 15 residues. V lost 8 bases and J lost 6, with 22 bases in between.

This clonotype was detected many times. This chain joins TRBV2 and TRBJ2-7; TRBD1 aligns across 9 bases. CDR1 and CDR2 (germline): SNHLY, FYNNEI. The J segment lost 2 bases and the V segment lost 6 bases, leaving 5 bases of the junction unmatched. This CDR3 region has 14 residues. The CDR3 region has the DNA TGTGCCAGCAGCAAGGGACAGGGCCCCTACGAGCAGTACTTC. Amino acids: CASSKGQGPYEQYF.

This clonotype was picked up many times. V and J are TRBV6-1 and TRBJ2-1; weak D call: TRBD1 (6 bases). Trimming left V 8 bases short and J 5 bases short, with 13 bases between. CDR1 MNHNS and CDR2 SASEGT come from the germline V gene. This CDR3 spans 13 amino acids. CDR3 sequence reads: CASQRGSNNEQFF. The CDR3 DNA reads TGTGCCAGCCAGAGGGGGTCCAACAATGAGCAGTTCTTC.

The CDR3 bases are TGTGCCAGCAGAAATGACAGAGTCAGTTCCAACGAGCAGTACTTC. Protein product: CASRNDRVSSNEQYF. The chain couples TRBV28 to TRBJ2-7; tentatively, D is TRBD1 (5 bases). CDR1 is MDHEN, CDR2 SYDVKM, per germline. There are 15 residues in the CDR3. Trimming took 6 bases from V and 5 from J, leaving 20 bases between them. Full variable domain (remainder filled in from reference TRBV28 and TRBJ2-7): DVKVTQSSRYLVKRTGEKVFLECVQDMDHENMFWYRQDPGLGLRLIYFSYDVKMKEKGDIPEGYSVSREKKERFSLILESASTNQTSMYLCASRNDRVSSNEQYFGPGTRLTVT.

V and J are TRBV5-4 and TRBJ2-2, with D unclear. Per the germline V gene, CDR1 is SGHNT and CDR2 is YYREEE (reference sequence). The V end lost 7 bases, the J end lost 5 bases, and 9 bases lay between the germline ends. The CDR3 is 12 residues long. The CDR3 region has the DNA TGTGCCAGCGGTGGGCAGACCGGGGAGCTGTTTTTT. Translating gives CASGGQTGELFF.

The rearrangement uses TRBV15 and TRBJ1-4; TRBD1 matches at 9 bases. Germline-derived CDR1 and CDR2 are LNHNV and YYDKDF (reference sequence). V was pared by 1 base and J by 8 bases, with 8 bases of the junction left unmatched. The CDR3 runs to 16 residues. The CDR3 loop is CATSRVWGQGDEKLFF. Here the CDR3 DNA reads TGTGCCACCAGCAGAGTTTGGGGACAGGGCGACGAAAAACTGTTTTTT.

This clonotype was observed a handful of times. V is TRBV7-9 and J is TRBJ1-2, with D uncertain. Trimming stripped 1 base from V and 2 bases from J, with 8 bases between. The CDR3 consists of 14 residues. Germline V gene sequence: CDR1 SEHNR, CDR2 FQNEAQ (reference sequence). The CDR3 nucleotides are TGTGCCAGCAGCTTAGAAGGGATGAACTATGGCTACACCTTC. Translating gives CASSLEGMNYGYTF.